This TCR beta chain was identified in a study of human T cells and chemical hapten exposure. Study as a whole: Skin on the upper inner arm, approximately 2 cm by approximately 2 cm in size, was sensitized with 2% DPC.

The time point: patch test 1, 2 weeks after DPC sensitization. This sample's treatment: therapeutic diphenylcyclopropenone sensitization with weekly scalp DPC. This clonotype has only a few counts. The target antigen is unknown. Each cDNA molecule in the library carried unique molecular identifiers. TCRdb reprocessed the RACE reads with MiXCR, giving one entry per CDR3 protein. The sample carries 150,000 to 200,000 distinct CDR3 sequences, roughly 15% recorded once. Study-level findings and limits: PT1 expanded TCR counts correlated positively with patch test score.

The origin of this receptor is a woman in her twenties or thirties with alopecia areata. Some clones in this sample may be carry-over from other donors' samples. Source: whole blood, taken in connection with sensitization to the hapten diphenylcyclopropenone (DPC).

CDR3 DNA: TGCAGCGCCGCGGAGCGAGGGACCCAGTACTTC. Translation gives CSAAERGTQYF. The rearrangement links TRBV29-1 to TRBJ2-5; D is unclear. This CDR3 is built from 11 residues. Germline CDR1 and CDR2: SQVTM and ANQGSEA. Trimming stripped 7 bases from V and 7 bases from J, with 13 bases between.